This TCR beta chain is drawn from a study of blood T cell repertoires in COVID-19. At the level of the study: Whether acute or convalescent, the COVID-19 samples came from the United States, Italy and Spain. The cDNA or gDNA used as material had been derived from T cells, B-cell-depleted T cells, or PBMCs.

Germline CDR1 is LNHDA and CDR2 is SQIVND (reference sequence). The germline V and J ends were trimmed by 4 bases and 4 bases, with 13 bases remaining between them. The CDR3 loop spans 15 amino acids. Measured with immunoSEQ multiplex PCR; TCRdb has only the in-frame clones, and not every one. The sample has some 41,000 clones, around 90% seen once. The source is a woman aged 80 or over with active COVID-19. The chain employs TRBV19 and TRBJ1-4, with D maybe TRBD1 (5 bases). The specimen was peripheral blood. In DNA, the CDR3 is TGTGCCAGTAGTAATCGACAGACCTTTAATGAAAAACTGTTTTTT. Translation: CASSNRQTFNEKLFF.